Below are 7 T cell receptor beta chains sequenced from a single sample in a study of cytomegalovirus exposure and HLA in healthy donors. The protocol was immunoSEQ multiplex PCR, while the TCRdb copy is restricted to in-frame clones and leaves out a portion. In the table there are a few hundred thousand clones, roughly 90% of which are singletons. The sample consisted of PBMCs. These receptors were collected from a woman younger than 35 in good health and CMV-seronegative.

This chain links TRBV2 with TRBJ2-7; D is perhaps TRBD2 (7 bases). The V end lost 8 bases, the J end lost 2 bases, and 13 bases lay between the germline ends. This CDR3 region has 13 residues. Per germline, CDR1 SNHLY and CDR2 FYNNEI. Here the CDR3 DNA reads TGTGCCAGCGGGGGGGGCCTTCCCTACGAGCAGTACTTC. Translation: CASGGGLPYEQYF.

The chain employs TRBV29-1 and TRBJ2-3, with D perhaps matching TRBD2 (6 bases). Trimming took 5 bases from V and 4 from J, leaving 31 bases between them. CDR3 size: 19 residues. In germline, CDR1 is SQVTM, CDR2 ANQGSEA. The CDR3 reads CSVPGCLRDSEVGSDTQYF. The DNA for the CDR3 is TGCAGCGTTCCTGGCTGTCTCCGGGACTCCGAGGTTGGATCAGATACGCAGTATTTT.

The chain is built from TRBV5-1 and TRBJ2-3, with TRBD1 identical over 10 bases. There are 15 residues in the CDR3. The junction had 2 bases not matched to a gene; V was cut back by 0 bases and J by 4 bases. Looked up from germline, CDR1 is SGHRS and CDR2 is YFSETQ. CDR3 sequence: CASSLGQGAPDTQYF. In DNA, the CDR3 is TGCGCCAGCAGCTTGGGACAGGGGGCTCCAGATACGCAGTATTTT.

This chain links TRBV5-1 with TRBJ2-1; tentatively, D is TRBD2 (6 bases). Trimming left V 0 bases short and J 7 bases short, with 14 bases between. CDR1 is SGHRS and CDR2 is YFSETQ in the germline V gene. This CDR3 has 15 residues. The CDR3 protein is CASSLVGSDSNEQFF. DNA of the CDR3: TGCGCCAGCAGCTTGGTCGGGAGTGACTCGAATGAGCAGTTCTTC.

This clone is a singleton in its sample. The chain carries TRBV9 and TRBJ2-3; 10 bases are a match to TRBD2. V lost 4 bases and J lost 6; bases outside the gene matches: 11. CDR3 length equals 16 residues. CDR1 SGDLS and CDR2 YYNGEE come from the germline V gene. CDR3 nucleotides: TGTGCCAGCAGCTATCGGACTAGCGGACCCTCCGATACGCAGTATTTT. Protein sequence: CASSYRTSGPSDTQYF.

The CDR3 DNA reads as TGTGCCAGCAGCAGAGGCCCCCTAGGGGGAAACACTGAAGCTTTCTTT. Translating gives CASSRGPLGGNTEAFF. The rearrangement links TRBV7-2 to TRBJ1-1; maybe TRBD1 (6 bases). This CDR3 has 16 amino acids. The V end lost 5 bases, the J end lost 2 bases, and 18 bases lay between the germline ends. CDR1 and CDR2 from the germline V gene are SGHTA and FQGNSA.

This chain uses TRBV5-1 with TRBJ2-7, with 7 bases identical to TRBD2. Germline CDR1 is SGHRS and CDR2 is YFSETQ. Trimming cost V 0 bases and J 4 bases; bases outside gene matches: 10. The CDR3 has 16 amino acids. The CDR3 DNA reads as TGCGCCAGCAGCTTGGATGGGGTAGCGGGCGTTTACGAGCAGTACTTC. Translation gives CASSLDGVAGVYEQYF.